The sequence of this TCR beta chain was determined in a study of CD8+CD57+ T cells in acquired aplastic anemia. Study-wide results and limits: The number of CD8+ CDR3 sequences shared by patients and controls was under 35.

This clonotype was recorded at least ten times. Its target is unknown. CDR3 and TCR beta VDJ profiling relied on a genomic DNA template. Via MiXCR, TCRdb re-called the reads, giving one row per CDR3 protein. In the table there are around 500,000 distinct CDR3 sequences, around 32% of which are singletons. The V gene's germline CDR1 is SQVTM and CDR2 ANQGSEA. The CDR3 is made up of 15 amino acids. Trimming stripped 2 bases from V and 0 bases from J, with 14 bases between. The patients chosen for sequencing had shown expansion of CD8+CD57+ cells (detected by flow cytometry). The chain couples TRBV29-1 to TRBJ2-7; D possibly corresponds to TRBD1 (6 bases). Sequencing was done on a sample of sorted CD4+, CD8+, or CD8+CD57+ T cells (not recorded which) from PBMCs. The source of this sequence is a human donor with aplastic anemia. CDR3 region: CSVELRGKSSYEQYF. As DNA, the CDR3 is TGCAGCGTTGAATTGAGGGGGAAGAGCTCCTACGAGCAGTACTTC.